Described below is a single TCR beta chain sequence and its context. TCRdb ran MiXCR on the 5' RACE reads and lists one entry per CDR3 protein. The sample lists under 600,000 distinct CDR3 sequences; roughly 12% were seen once. The data were obtained in a study of T cells after yellow fever vaccination. Germline V lookup: CDR1 ENHRY, CDR2 SYGVKD. This CDR3 comprises 11 residues. Trimming pared 10 bases from V and 8 bases from J, leaving 12 bases between. This sequence was found in a man younger than 40 who received the YFV17D yellow fever vaccine. V and J are TRBV10-3 and TRBJ2-1; D ambiguous. Sequencing was performed on PBMCs, taken on the day of the yellow fever booster vaccination. The CDR3 protein is CATAVEYEQFF. The CDR3 DNA reads as TGTGCCACGGCGGTTGAGTATGAGCAGTTCTTC.